What follows is one T cell receptor (beta chain) and its context. Its antigen is undetermined. The source of the sample is a study of cytomegalovirus exposure and HLA in healthy donors. Study observations and caveats: Presence/absence results assume similar sequencing depth per donor, which may not hold.

Primers: 60 Vbeta forward and 13 Jbeta reverse. Produced via immunoSEQ multiplex PCR; TCRdb's table is partial and in-frame only. The sample comprises about 100,000 clones, around 74% of which are singletons, and 13% to 15% rests with the top ten. V trimming: 0 bases; J trimming: 4 bases; junction bases outside the gene matches: 16. CDR3 length: 19 amino acids. Germline lookup yields CDR1 WSHSY and CDR2 SAAADI. Sequencing was carried out using PBMCs. The chain employs TRBV10-2 and TRBJ1-1, with 8 bases that match TRBD1. The sequence came from a male donor in good health and CMV-seropositive. CDR3 sequence reads: CASSESVDRDSVLITEAFF. CDR3 DNA: TGCGCCAGCAGTGAGTCGGTGGACAGGGACTCTGTTCTTATCACTGAAGCTTTCTTT.